These 9 T cell receptor beta chains originate from one sample sequenced in a study of T cell changes during pregnancy in multiple sclerosis. Measured with immunoSEQ multiplex PCR; TCRdb has only the in-frame clones, and not every one. The sample lists tens of thousands of clones; over 75% were seen once. The sample in question was CD4+ T cells from peripheral blood mononuclear cells, obtained in the first trimester of pregnancy. These receptors all come from a female donor in good health, enrolled as a control in a pregnancy study.

The rearrangement joins TRBV27 to TRBJ2-7, with 7 bases identical to TRBD1. Per the germline V gene, CDR1 is MNHEY and CDR2 is SMNVEV (reference sequence). This CDR3 is 16 amino acids long. The V segment lost 0 bases and the J segment 3 bases; nucleotides outside the gene matches: 8. CDR3 in amino acids: CASSLSRPGGYYEQYF. The CDR3 DNA follows: TGTGCCAGCAGTTTATCGAGGCCAGGGGGTTACTACGAGCAGTACTTC.

A single count supports this clone. The chain recombines TRBV5-6 with TRBJ2-1, with D possibly TRBD2 on 6 matching bases. The CDR3 covers 15 residues. Germline CDR1 and CDR2: SGHDT and YYEEEE. Deletions cut 4 bases from V and 16 bases from J, with 27 bases between. As DNA, the CDR3 is TGTGCCAGCAGCAGTGGGCCTACTAGCTCGGGGTCCCTTTTCTTC. Protein product: CASSSGPTSSGSLFF.

Here the CDR3 reads CASSLQALAGDPYEQYF. As DNA, the CDR3 is TGCGCCAGCAGCCTACAGGCCTTGGCGGGGGACCCCTACGAGCAGTACTTC. This chain links TRBV4-3 with TRBJ2-7, with 7 bases identical to TRBD2. Losses at the gene ends were 4 bases for V and 2 bases for J; bases not matched to a gene: 14. CDR3 length: 17 residues. The germline CDR1 and CDR2 sequences are LGHNA and YSLEER.

This chain joins TRBV4-1 and TRBJ2-7, with D perhaps TRBD2 (6 bases). V lost 4 bases, J lost 2 bases, and 15 bases lay in between. The germline V gene has CDR1 MGHRA and CDR2 YSYEKL. This CDR3 region has 15 residues. This CDR3 reads CASSPGTPGPYEQYF. The CDR3 region has the DNA TGCGCCAGCAGCCCCGGGACTCCGGGCCCCTACGAGCAGTACTTC.

This chain links TRBV11-2 with TRBJ1-4; 9 bases fit TRBD1. V lost 5 bases and J lost 4; bases outside the gene matches: 8. Per the germline V gene, CDR1 is SGHAT and CDR2 is FQNNGV. The CDR3 totals 16 residues. CDR3 region: CASSPSRTGVNEKLFF. CDR3 DNA: TGTGCCAGCAGCCCAAGCCGGACAGGGGTTAATGAAAAACTGTTTTTT.

The rearrangement links TRBV7-9 to TRBJ1-1; 8 nucleotides match TRBD1. CDR1 and CDR2 from the germline V gene are SEHNR and FQNEAQ (reference sequence). V shed 4 bases and J 5 bases; nucleotides not matched to a gene: 9. The CDR3 is 15 residues long. CDR3 DNA: TGTGCCAGCAGCTCCCGGACAGGGATGGGTACTGAAGCTTTCTTT. Protein sequence: CASSSRTGMGTEAFF. Together with reference TRBV7-9 and TRBJ1-1, the CDR3 gives the full variable domain: DTGVSQNPRHKITKRGQNVTFRCDPISEHNRLYWYRQTLGQGPEFLTYFQNEAQLEKSRLLSDRFSAERPKGSFSTLEIQRTEQGDSAMYLCASSSRTGMGTEAFFGQGTRLTVV.

Only a few counts were recorded for this clone. The chain employs TRBV7-2 and TRBJ1-4; possible D gene TRBD1, 5 bases. Germline V lookup: CDR1 SGHTA, CDR2 FQGNSA. This CDR3 has 17 residues. Trimming stripped 0 bases from V and 4 bases from J, with 15 bases between. The CDR3 loop reads CASSLARIGQNNEKLFF. CDR3 DNA: TGTGCCAGCAGCTTAGCGCGTATCGGACAAAATAATGAAAAACTGTTTTTT.

The chain uses TRBV5-1 and TRBJ2-1; maybe TRBD2 (5 bases). The germline V gene encodes CDR1 SGHRS and CDR2 YFSETQ. The CDR3 spans 13 residues. V was pared by 5 bases and J by 3 bases, with 9 bases between. As DNA, the CDR3 is TGCGCCAGCAGATTCGGGAACTACAATGAGCAGTTCTTC. This gives the protein CASRFGNYNEQFF.

The genes are TRBV6-5 and TRBJ1-3; 8 nucleotides align to TRBD1. CDR3 length: 14 amino acids. Trimming cost V 4 bases and J 4 bases; bases outside gene matches: 3. Germline assignment: CDR1 MNHEY and CDR2 SVGAGI. CDR3 residues: CASSSRTGGNTIYF. The CDR3 DNA sequence: TGTGCCAGCAGTTCTAGGACAGGGGGAAACACCATATATTTT.